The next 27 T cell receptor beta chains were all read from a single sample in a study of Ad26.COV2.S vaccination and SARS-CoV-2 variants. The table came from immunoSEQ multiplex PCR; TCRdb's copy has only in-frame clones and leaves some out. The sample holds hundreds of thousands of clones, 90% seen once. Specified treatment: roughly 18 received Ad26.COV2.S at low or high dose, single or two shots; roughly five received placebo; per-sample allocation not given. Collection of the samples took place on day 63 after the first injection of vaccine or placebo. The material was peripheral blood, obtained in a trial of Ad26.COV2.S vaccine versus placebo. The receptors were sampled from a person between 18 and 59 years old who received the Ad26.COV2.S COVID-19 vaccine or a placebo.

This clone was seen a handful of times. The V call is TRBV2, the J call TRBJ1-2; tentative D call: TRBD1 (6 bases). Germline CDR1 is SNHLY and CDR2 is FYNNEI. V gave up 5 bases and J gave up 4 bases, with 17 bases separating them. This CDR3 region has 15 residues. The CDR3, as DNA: TGTGCCAGCAGTAAAACCGAACAGGGTAGCTATGGCTACACCTTC. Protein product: CASSKTEQGSYGYTF.

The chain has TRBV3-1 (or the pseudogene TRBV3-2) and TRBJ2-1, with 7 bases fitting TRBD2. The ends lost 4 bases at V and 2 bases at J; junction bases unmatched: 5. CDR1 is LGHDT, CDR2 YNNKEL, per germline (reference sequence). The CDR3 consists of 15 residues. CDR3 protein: CASSRTRDTYNEQFF. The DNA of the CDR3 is TGTGCCAGCAGCCGGACTAGGGATACCTACAATGAGCAGTTCTTC.

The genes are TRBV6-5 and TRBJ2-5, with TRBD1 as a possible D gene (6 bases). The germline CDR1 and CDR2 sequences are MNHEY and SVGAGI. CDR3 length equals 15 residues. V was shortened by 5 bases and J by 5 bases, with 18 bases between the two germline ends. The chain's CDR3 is CASSHRVPTSETQYF. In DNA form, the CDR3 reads TGTGCCAGCAGTCACAGGGTTCCCACCTCGGAGACCCAGTACTTC.

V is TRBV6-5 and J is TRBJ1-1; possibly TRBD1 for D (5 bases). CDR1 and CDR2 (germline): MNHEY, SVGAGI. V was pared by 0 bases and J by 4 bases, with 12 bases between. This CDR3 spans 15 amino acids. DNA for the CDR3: TGTGCCAGCAGTTACTCAGCGGGGGGTGGCACTGAAGCTTTCTTT. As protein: CASSYSAGGGTEAFF.

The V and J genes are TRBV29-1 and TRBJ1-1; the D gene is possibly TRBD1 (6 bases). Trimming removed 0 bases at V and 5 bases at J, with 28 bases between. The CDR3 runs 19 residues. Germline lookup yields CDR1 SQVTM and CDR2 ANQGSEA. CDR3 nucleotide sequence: TGCAGCGTTGAAGATCCGCTATCACAGGGCGGTGGGGTCTGGACTGAAGCTTTCTTT. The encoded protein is CSVEDPLSQGGGVWTEAFF. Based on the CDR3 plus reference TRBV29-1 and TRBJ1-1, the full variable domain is SAVISQKPSRDICQRGTSLTIQCQVDSQVTMMFWYRQQPGQSLTLIATANQGSEATYESGFVIDKFPISRPNLTFSTLTVSNMSPEDSSIYLCSVEDPLSQGGGVWTEAFFGQGTRLTVV.

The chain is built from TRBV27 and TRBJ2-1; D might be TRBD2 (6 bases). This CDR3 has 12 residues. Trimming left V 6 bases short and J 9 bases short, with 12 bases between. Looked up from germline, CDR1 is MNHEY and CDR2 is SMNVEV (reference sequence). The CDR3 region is CASRQLASEQFF. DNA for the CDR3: TGTGCCAGCAGACAACTAGCTAGTGAGCAGTTCTTC.

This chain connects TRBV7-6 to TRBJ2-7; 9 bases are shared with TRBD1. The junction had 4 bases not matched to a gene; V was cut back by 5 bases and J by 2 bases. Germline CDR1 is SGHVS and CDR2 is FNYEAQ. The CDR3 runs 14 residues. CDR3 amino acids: CASSLRTGAYEQYF. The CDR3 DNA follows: TGTGCCAGCAGCCTCCGGACAGGGGCCTACGAGCAGTACTTC.

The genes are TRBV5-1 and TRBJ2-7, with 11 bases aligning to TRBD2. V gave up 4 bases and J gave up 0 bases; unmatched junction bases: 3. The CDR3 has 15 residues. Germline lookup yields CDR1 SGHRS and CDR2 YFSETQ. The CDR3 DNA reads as TGCGCCAGCAGCGAAGGGACTAGCGGCTCCTACGAGCAGTACTTC. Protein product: CASSEGTSGSYEQYF.

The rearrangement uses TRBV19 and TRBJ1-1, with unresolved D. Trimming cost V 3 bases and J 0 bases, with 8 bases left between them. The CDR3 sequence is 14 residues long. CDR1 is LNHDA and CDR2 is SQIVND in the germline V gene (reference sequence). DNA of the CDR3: TGTGCCAGTAGTATCACAGTCATGAACACTGAAGCTTTCTTT. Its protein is CASSITVMNTEAFF. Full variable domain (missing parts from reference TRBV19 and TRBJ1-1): DGGITQSPKYLFRKEGQNVTLSCEQNLNHDAMYWYRQDPGQGLRLIYYSQIVNDFQKGDIAEGYSVSREKKESFPLTVTSAQKNPTAFYLCASSITVMNTEAFFGQGTRLTVV.

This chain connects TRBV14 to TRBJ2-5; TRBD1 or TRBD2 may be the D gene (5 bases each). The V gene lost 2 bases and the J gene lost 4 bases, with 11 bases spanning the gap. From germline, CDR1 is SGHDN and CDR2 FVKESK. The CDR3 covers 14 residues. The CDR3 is CASSQTGRIETQYF. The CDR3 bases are TGTGCCAGCAGCCAAACGGGACGGATAGAGACCCAGTACTTC.

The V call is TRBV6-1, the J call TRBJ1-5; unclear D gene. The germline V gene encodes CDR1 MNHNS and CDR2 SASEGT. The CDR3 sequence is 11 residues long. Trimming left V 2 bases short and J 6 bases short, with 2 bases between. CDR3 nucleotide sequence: TGTGCCAGCAGTGAAAGTCAGCCCCAGCATTTT. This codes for CASSESQPQHF.

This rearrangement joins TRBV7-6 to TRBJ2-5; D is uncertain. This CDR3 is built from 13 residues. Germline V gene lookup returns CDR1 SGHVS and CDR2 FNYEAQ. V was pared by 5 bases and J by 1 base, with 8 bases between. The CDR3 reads CASSPASQETQYF. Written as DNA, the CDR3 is TGTGCCAGCAGCCCCGCAAGCCAAGAGACCCAGTACTTC.

The CDR3 protein is CASSSGVGTEICNQPQHF. The CDR3 DNA sequence: TGTGCCAGCAGCAGTGGGGTGGGGACCGAGATTTGCAATCAGCCCCAGCATTTT. The chain joins TRBV21-1 to TRBJ1-5. TRBV21-1 has pseudogene status. This CDR3 has 18 residues.

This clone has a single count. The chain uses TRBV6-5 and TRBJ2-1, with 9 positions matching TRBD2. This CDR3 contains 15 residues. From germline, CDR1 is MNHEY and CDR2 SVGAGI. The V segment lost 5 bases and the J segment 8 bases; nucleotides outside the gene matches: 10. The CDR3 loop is CASSLTPGLAHEQFF. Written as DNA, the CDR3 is TGTGCCAGCAGTCTCACACCGGGACTAGCTCATGAGCAGTTCTTC.

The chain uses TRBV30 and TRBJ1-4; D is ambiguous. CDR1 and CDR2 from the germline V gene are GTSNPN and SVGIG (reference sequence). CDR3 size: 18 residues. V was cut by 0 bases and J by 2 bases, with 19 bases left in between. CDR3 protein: CAWSVSRTEPTTNEKLFF. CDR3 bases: TGTGCCTGGAGTGTATCCCGGACCGAACCGACGACTAATGAAAAACTGTTTTTT.

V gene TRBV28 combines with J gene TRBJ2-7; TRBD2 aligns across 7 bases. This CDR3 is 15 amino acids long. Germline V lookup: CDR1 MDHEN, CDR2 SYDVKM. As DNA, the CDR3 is TGTGCTTGCGGTGGGGCGGGAGAGGGCTCCTACGAGCAGTACTTC. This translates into CACGGAGEGSYEQYF. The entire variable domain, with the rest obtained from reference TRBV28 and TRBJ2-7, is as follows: DVKVTQSSRYLVKRTGEKVFLECVQDMDHENMFWYRQDPGLGLRLIYFSYDVKMKEKGDIPEGYSVSREKKERFSLILESASTNQTSMYLCACGGAGEGSYEQYFGPGTRLTVT.

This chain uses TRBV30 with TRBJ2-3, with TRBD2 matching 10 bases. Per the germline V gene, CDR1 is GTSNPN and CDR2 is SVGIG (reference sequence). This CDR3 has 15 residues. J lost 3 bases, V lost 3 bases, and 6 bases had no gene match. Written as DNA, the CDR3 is TGTGCCTGGAGGGCCAGCGGGAGGGTAACAGATACGCAGTATTTT. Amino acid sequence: CAWRASGRVTDTQYF.

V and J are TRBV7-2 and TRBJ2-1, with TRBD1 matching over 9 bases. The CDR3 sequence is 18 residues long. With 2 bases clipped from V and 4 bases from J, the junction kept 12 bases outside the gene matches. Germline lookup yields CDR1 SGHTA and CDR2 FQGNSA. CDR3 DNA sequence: TGTGCCAGCAGCTTACGAACGAGGGGACAGGGTTGGTACAATGAGCAGTTCTTC. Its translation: CASSLRTRGQGWYNEQFF.

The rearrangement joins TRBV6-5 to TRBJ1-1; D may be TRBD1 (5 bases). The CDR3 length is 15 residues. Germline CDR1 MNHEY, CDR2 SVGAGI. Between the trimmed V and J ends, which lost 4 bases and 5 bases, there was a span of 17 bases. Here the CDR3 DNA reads TGTGCCAGCAGTTCCCGACGAGGGGCACGGACTGAAGCTTTCTTT. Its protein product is CASSSRRGARTEAFF.

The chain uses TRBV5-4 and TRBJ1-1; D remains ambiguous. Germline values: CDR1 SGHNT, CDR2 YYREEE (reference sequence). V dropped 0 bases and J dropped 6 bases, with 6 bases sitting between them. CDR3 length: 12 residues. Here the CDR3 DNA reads TGTGCCAGCAGCTTGGGTGGCCCTGAAGCTTTCTTT. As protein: CASSLGGPEAFF.

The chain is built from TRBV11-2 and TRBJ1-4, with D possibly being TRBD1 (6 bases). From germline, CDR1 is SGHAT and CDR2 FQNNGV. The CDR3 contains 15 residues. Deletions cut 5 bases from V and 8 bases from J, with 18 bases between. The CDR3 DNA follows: TGTGCCAGCAGCCACAGGGCAGGGCGGGGAGAAAAACTGTTTTTT. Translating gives CASSHRAGRGEKLFF.

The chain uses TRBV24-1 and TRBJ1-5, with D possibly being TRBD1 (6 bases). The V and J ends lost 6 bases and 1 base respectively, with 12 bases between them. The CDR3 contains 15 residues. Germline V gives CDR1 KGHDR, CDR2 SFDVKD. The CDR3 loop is CATSLGGLSNQPQHF. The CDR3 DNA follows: TGTGCCACCAGTCTCGGGGGGCTGAGCAATCAGCCCCAGCATTTT.

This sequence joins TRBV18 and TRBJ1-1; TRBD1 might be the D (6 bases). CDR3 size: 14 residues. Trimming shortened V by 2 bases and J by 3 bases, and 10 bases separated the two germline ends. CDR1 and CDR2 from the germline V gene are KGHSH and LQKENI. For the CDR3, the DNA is TGTGCCAGCTCACCAGATACAGGGCACACTGAAGCTTTCTTT. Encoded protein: CASSPDTGHTEAFF. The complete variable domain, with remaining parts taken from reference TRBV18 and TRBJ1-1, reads NAGVMQNPRHLVRRRGQEARLRCSPMKGHSHVYWYRQLPEEGLKFMVYLQKENIIDESGMPKERFSAEFPKEGPSILRIQQVVRGDSAAYFCASSPDTGHTEAFFGQGTRLTVV.

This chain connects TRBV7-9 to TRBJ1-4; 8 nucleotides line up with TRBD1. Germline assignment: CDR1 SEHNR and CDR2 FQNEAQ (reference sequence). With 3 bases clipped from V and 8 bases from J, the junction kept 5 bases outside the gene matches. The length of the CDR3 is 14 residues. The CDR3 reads CASSFQGAGEKLFF. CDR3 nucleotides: TGTGCCAGCAGCTTTCAGGGGGCAGGAGAAAAACTGTTTTTT.

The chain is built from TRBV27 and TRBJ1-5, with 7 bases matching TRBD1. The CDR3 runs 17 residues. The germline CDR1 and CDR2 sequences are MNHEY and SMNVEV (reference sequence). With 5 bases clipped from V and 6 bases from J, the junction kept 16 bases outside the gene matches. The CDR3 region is CASSPHPRTGGIQPQHF. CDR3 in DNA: TGTGCCAGCAGTCCGCACCCACGGACAGGAGGGATTCAGCCCCAGCATTTT.

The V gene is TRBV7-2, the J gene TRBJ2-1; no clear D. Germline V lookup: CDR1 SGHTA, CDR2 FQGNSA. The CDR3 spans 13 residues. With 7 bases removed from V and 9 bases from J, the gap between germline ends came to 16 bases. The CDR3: CASTRLPSPEQFF. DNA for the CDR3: TGTGCCAGCACACGTCTTCCCTCACCTGAGCAGTTCTTC.

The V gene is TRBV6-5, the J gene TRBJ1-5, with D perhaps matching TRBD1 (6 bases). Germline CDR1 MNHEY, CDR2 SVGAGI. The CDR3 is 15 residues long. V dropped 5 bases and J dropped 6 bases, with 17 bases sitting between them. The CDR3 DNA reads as TGTGCCAGCAGTCTAACGCAGGGGTTAGCTCAGCCCCAGCATTTT. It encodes CASSLTQGLAQPQHF.